This T cell receptor (beta chain) is drawn from a study of human T cells and chemical hapten exposure. The overall study: Per-sample variation in TCR yield stemmed mainly from small pooled library volume differences.

This clonotype has a single count. The antigen is not known. One base away lies a much larger clone, so this may be a sequencing read error. TCRdb reprocessed the RACE reads with MiXCR, giving one entry per CDR3 protein. The table lists some 400,000 distinct CDR3 sequences, approximately 5% of them singletons. Study results and caveats: Compared with pre-sensitization or healthy control sets, expanded TCRs clustered more.

Described time point: patch test 1, 2 weeks after DPC sensitization. Treatment of the sample: therapeutic diphenylcyclopropenone sensitization with weekly scalp DPC. Sequences were derived from whole blood, sampled in connection with sensitization to the hapten diphenylcyclopropenone (DPC). This TCR derives from a woman aged 45 to 65 with alopecia areata. Some clones in this sample may be carry-over from other donors' samples.

This CDR3 reads CASSGNRGRDPNSGANLLTF. The CDR3 DNA sequence: TGTGCCAGCAGCGGAAACAGGGGGCGCGACCCTAACTCTGGGGCCAACCTCCTGACTTTC. This sequence joins TRBV9 and TRBJ2-6; the match to TRBD1 covers 9 bases. The CDR3 runs to 20 residues. From germline, CDR1 is SGDLS and CDR2 YYNGEE. Variable domain in full (rest from reference TRBV9 and TRBJ2-6): DSGVTQTPKHLITATGQRVTLRCSPRSGDLSVYWYQQSLDQGLQFLIQYYNGEERAKGNILERFSAQQFPDLHSELNLSSLELGDSALYFCASSGNRGRDPNSGANLLTFGAGSRLTVL.